One TCR beta chain is described in this entry. Its antigen remains unknown. These data come from a study of OX40 agonist ivuxolimab in advanced cancers. Study findings and constraints: Part of the nonresponder group also had normalized T-cell clonal expansion that was low. Both blood CD4+ and CD8+ T cells showed clonal growth by week 6 at 0.1 to 3.0 mg/kg.

Germline V gene data show CDR1 as MNHEY and CDR2 as SMNVEV (reference sequence). Trimming took 4 bases from V and 2 from J; bases not matched to a gene: 8. This CDR3 is 18 amino acids long. TCRdb's table, derived via immunoSEQ multiplex PCR, lists solely in-frame clones and lacks some. The sample shows roughly 57,000 clones, roughly 73% of them seen only once. The chain employs TRBV27 and TRBJ2-1; 13 nucleotides agree with TRBD2. This TCR derives from an adult with an advanced solid tumor such as melanoma, head and neck, liver or kidney cancer. The sample here was CD4+ or CD8+ T cells sorted from blood, taken in a trial of the OX40 agonist ivuxolimab. The CDR3 spells CASSWRLAGGPTYNEQFF. CDR3 DNA sequence: TGTGCCAGCAGTTGGAGACTAGCGGGAGGACCAACCTACAATGAGCAGTTCTTC.